This entry features one TCR beta chain sequence. Antigen: not known. V lost 1 base and J 5 bases, leaving 10 bases between the germline ends. The CDR3 length is 13 residues. CDR1 and CDR2 (germline): SGHRS, YFSETQ. This sample is drawn from a study of OX40 agonist ivuxolimab in advanced cancers. Study-level background: From 23 to 79 years was the age range, with a mean of roughly 64 years, and around 84% were male. Antecedent anti-PD-1, anti-PD-L1 or anti-CTLA-4 therapy was permissible, with around 40% having received some. General study points: Averaged across samples, CD8+ T cells carried more expanded clones than CD4+ did.

The repertoire was sequenced with immunoSEQ multiplex PCR; TCRdb's copy has only in-frame clones and lacks some. The data contain tens of thousands of clones, 89% of them seen just once; the ten biggest clones take up roughly 18%. The TCR sequence derives from an adult with an advanced solid tumor such as melanoma, head and neck, liver or kidney cancer. The chain uses TRBV5-1 and TRBJ2-7; D gene unclear. The material was CD4+ or CD8+ T cells sorted from blood, obtained in a trial of the OX40 agonist ivuxolimab. This CDR3 reads CASSLRVGDEQYF. The CDR3, as DNA: TGCGCCAGCAGCTTGAGGGTAGGCGACGAGCAGTACTTC.